These 19 T cell receptor beta chains came from one sample sequenced in a study of blood T cell repertoires in COVID-19. Clones were sequenced by immunoSEQ multiplex PCR, and TCRdb holds only the in-frame ones, with some missing. Among about 230,000 clones listed, 70% to 90% were seen once. Sample: PBMCs or T cells enriched from blood (not recorded which). These receptors were obtained from a man aged 30 to 45 who had recovered from COVID-19.

This clone was seen once. V usage is TRBV3-1 (or the pseudogene TRBV3-2) and J usage is TRBJ2-1; tentative D call: TRBD1 (5 bases). CDR1 is LGHDT, CDR2 YNNKEL, per germline (reference sequence). Trimming shortened V by 4 bases and J by 4 bases, and 20 bases separated the two germline ends. CDR3 length equals 17 residues. The CDR3 bases are TGTGCCAGCAGCCTTCAACCTTCAGGGAAGAGGTACAATGAGCAGTTCTTC. It yields the protein CASSLQPSGKRYNEQFF.

The chain is built from TRBV3-1 (or the pseudogene TRBV3-2) and TRBJ1-2; D perhaps matches TRBD1 (5 bases). This CDR3 is 16 amino acids long. In germline, CDR1 is LGHDT, CDR2 YNNKEL (reference sequence). Between the trimmed V and J ends, which lost 5 bases and 2 bases, there was a span of 18 bases. The CDR3 spells CASSILVGARNYGYTF. The CDR3 bases are TGTGCCAGCAGCATCCTTGTTGGGGCCAGAAACTATGGCTACACCTTC.

The chain joins TRBV27 to TRBJ2-1, with TRBD2 as a possible D gene (5 bases). Trimming took 2 bases from V and 9 from J, leaving 17 bases between them. The germline V gene has CDR1 MNHEY and CDR2 SMNVEV (reference sequence). This CDR3 contains 15 residues. The CDR3: CASSLGAVGRGEQFF. CDR3 nucleotide sequence: TGTGCCAGCAGTTTAGGAGCGGTGGGTCGGGGTGAGCAGTTCTTC.

The gene calls are TRBV18 and TRBJ2-5; D may be TRBD2 (6 bases). With 3 bases removed from V and 7 bases from J, the gap between germline ends came to 15 bases. Germline assignment: CDR1 KGHSH and CDR2 LQKENI. The CDR3 length is 14 residues. CDR3 in DNA: TGTGCCAGCTCACCTCGGTCGCTGGAGGGGACCCAGTACTTC. It translates to CASSPRSLEGTQYF.

The chain recombines TRBV3-1 (or the pseudogene TRBV3-2) with TRBJ1-2; 7 bases agree with TRBD1. Germline-derived CDR1 and CDR2 are LGHDT and YNNKEL (reference sequence). This CDR3 has 14 amino acids. V lost 4 bases to trimming and J lost 0 bases; unmatched junction nucleotides: 2. In DNA, the CDR3 is TGTGCCAGCAGCCCCGGGACAGCTAACTATGGCTACACCTTC. This translates into CASSPGTANYGYTF.

The table lists this clone with a count of one. CDR3 nucleotide sequence: TGTGCCAGCTCACCAAGGACAGGGAACAATGAGCAGTTCTTC. It encodes CASSPRTGNNEQFF. The rearrangement uses TRBV18 and TRBJ2-1; TRBD1 matches at 8 bases. The V gene end was trimmed by 2 bases and the J gene end by 5 bases; junction bases not matched to a gene: 2. CDR3 length: 14 residues. CDR1 is KGHSH, CDR2 LQKENI, per germline.

A single count supports this clone. The chain combines TRBV9 with TRBJ2-1; the match to TRBD1 covers 7 bases. V trimming: 6 bases; J trimming: 0 bases; junction bases outside the gene matches: 12. This CDR3 spans 17 amino acids. Germline values: CDR1 SGDLS, CDR2 YYNGEE. For the CDR3, the DNA is TGTGCCAGCACCCCAGGGGGTGGCGGATTCTCCTACAATGAGCAGTTCTTC. As protein: CASTPGGGGFSYNEQFF.

The chain recombines TRBV6-5 with TRBJ1-5; D is undetermined. The V end was cut by 7 bases, the J end by 1 base, with 11 bases between. The CDR3 runs 14 residues. CDR1 is MNHEY and CDR2 is SVGAGI in the germline V gene. The DNA of the CDR3 is TGTGCCAGCACGGGAGAGTTAAGCAATCAGCCCCAGCATTTT. Encoded protein: CASTGELSNQPQHF.

The chain joins TRBV7-4 to TRBJ1-5; perhaps TRBD1 as D (5 bases). The CDR3 is 17 residues long. Germline V lookup: CDR1 SGHVT, CDR2 SQSDAQ. CDR3 bases: TGTCCCACCAGCGACGCATACGGGGGGGGGAGCAATCAGCCCCAGCATTTT. Amino acids: CPTSDAYGGGSNQPQHF.

The V and J genes are TRBV7-9 and TRBJ1-1; D gene uncertain. The CDR3 is 13 residues long. Germline values: CDR1 SEHNR, CDR2 FQNEAQ (reference sequence). V shed 1 base and J shed 8 bases, with 11 bases lying between them. The CDR3 coding sequence is TGTGCCAGCAGCTTAGGGGCGCAGGCAGAAGCTTTCTTT. Translating gives CASSLGAQAEAFF.

This chain uses TRBV9 with TRBJ2-1; D may be TRBD2 (5 bases). Germline lookup yields CDR1 SGDLS and CDR2 YYNGEE. The V and J ends lost 3 bases and 0 bases respectively, with 7 bases between them. CDR3 size: 14 residues. In nucleotides, the CDR3 is TGTGCCAGCAGCGCTAGCTCCTCCTACAATGAGCAGTTCTTC. Translation gives CASSASSSYNEQFF.

The chain couples TRBV30 to TRBJ2-3; D is uncertain. The CDR3 loop spans 12 amino acids. V was pared by 7 bases and J by 7 bases, with 15 bases between. CDR1 and CDR2 from the germline V gene are GTSNPN and SVGIG (reference sequence). In nucleotides, the CDR3 is TGTGCCTCCGAGCCCCCACAGTATACGCAGTATTTT. It yields the protein CASEPPQYTQYF.

The genes are TRBV30 and TRBJ1-6; D is perhaps TRBD1 (5 bases). V lost 3 bases and J 5 bases, leaving 8 bases between the germline ends. This CDR3 contains 13 residues. Germline V lookup: CDR1 GTSNPN, CDR2 SVGIG (reference sequence). In DNA, the CDR3 is TGTGCCTGGAGCCAGGGTCATAATTCACCCCTCCACTTT. It specifies CAWSQGHNSPLHF. Full variable domain (missing parts from reference TRBV30 and TRBJ1-6): SQTIHQWPATLVQPVGSPLSLECTVEGTSNPNLYWYRQAAGRGLQLLFYSVGIGQISSEVPQNLSASRPQDRQFILSSKKLLLSDSGFYLCAWSQGHNSPLHFGNGTRLTVT.

The chain employs TRBV27 and TRBJ2-2, with 15 bases that match TRBD2. CDR1 and CDR2 (germline): MNHEY, SMNVEV (reference sequence). After removal of 5 bases from V and 5 bases from J, the junction contained 12 bases not matched to a gene. This CDR3 contains 19 residues. In nucleotides, the CDR3 is TGTGCCAGCAGTCGTCCGGGACTAGCGGGAGGCCGAGGGACCGGGGAGCTGTTTTTT. This gives the protein CASSRPGLAGGRGTGELFF.

The chain has TRBV10-1 and TRBJ1-1; D might be TRBD1 (6 bases). CDR3 size: 15 residues. The germline V gene has CDR1 WNHNN and CDR2 SYGVQD (reference sequence). V shed 3 bases and J shed 0 bases, with 11 bases lying between them. The CDR3 sequence: CASSDRGQLNTEAFF. The CDR3 region has the DNA TGCGCCAGCAGTGACCGGGGACAACTGAACACTGAAGCTTTCTTT.

The rearrangement joins TRBV24-1 to TRBJ2-1, with 8 bases lining up with TRBD1. Per the germline V gene, CDR1 is KGHDR and CDR2 is SFDVKD. Trimming at V came to 4 bases and at J to 7 bases, leaving 5 bases not matched to a gene. The CDR3 length is 14 residues. Here the CDR3 DNA reads TGTGCCACCAGTGACCGACAGGGGCGAAATGAGCAGTTCTTC. Protein: CATSDRQGRNEQFF.

The rearrangement joins TRBV5-5 to TRBJ2-7; D not certain. Germline V gene lookup returns CDR1 SGHKS and CDR2 YYEKEE (reference sequence). This CDR3 is built from 14 residues. V was trimmed by 0 bases and J by 6 bases, leaving 13 bases between them. For the CDR3, the DNA is TGTGCCAGCAGCTTGGGTCACAGCCGCCTCGAGCAGTACTTC. It is translated as CASSLGHSRLEQYF.

This chain links TRBV7-9 with TRBJ1-4, with D tentatively TRBD1 (5 bases). Trimming cost V 4 bases and J 7 bases, with 7 bases left between them. The germline V gene has CDR1 SEHNR and CDR2 FQNEAQ (reference sequence). CDR3 length: 12 amino acids. DNA for the CDR3: TGTGCCAGCAGCTCAGACAGTGAAAAACTGTTTTTT. Its protein is CASSSDSEKLFF.

V usage is TRBV11-2 and J usage is TRBJ2-7, with TRBD1 matching over 9 bases. The V segment lost 5 bases and the J segment 7 bases; nucleotides outside the gene matches: 12. This CDR3 spans 15 amino acids. Germline V CDR1 and CDR2: SGHAT, FQNNGV. The CDR3 DNA follows: TGTGCCAGCAGCGTCAACAGGGGGCTGTCTGGGGAGCAGTACTTC. Its translation is CASSVNRGLSGEQYF.